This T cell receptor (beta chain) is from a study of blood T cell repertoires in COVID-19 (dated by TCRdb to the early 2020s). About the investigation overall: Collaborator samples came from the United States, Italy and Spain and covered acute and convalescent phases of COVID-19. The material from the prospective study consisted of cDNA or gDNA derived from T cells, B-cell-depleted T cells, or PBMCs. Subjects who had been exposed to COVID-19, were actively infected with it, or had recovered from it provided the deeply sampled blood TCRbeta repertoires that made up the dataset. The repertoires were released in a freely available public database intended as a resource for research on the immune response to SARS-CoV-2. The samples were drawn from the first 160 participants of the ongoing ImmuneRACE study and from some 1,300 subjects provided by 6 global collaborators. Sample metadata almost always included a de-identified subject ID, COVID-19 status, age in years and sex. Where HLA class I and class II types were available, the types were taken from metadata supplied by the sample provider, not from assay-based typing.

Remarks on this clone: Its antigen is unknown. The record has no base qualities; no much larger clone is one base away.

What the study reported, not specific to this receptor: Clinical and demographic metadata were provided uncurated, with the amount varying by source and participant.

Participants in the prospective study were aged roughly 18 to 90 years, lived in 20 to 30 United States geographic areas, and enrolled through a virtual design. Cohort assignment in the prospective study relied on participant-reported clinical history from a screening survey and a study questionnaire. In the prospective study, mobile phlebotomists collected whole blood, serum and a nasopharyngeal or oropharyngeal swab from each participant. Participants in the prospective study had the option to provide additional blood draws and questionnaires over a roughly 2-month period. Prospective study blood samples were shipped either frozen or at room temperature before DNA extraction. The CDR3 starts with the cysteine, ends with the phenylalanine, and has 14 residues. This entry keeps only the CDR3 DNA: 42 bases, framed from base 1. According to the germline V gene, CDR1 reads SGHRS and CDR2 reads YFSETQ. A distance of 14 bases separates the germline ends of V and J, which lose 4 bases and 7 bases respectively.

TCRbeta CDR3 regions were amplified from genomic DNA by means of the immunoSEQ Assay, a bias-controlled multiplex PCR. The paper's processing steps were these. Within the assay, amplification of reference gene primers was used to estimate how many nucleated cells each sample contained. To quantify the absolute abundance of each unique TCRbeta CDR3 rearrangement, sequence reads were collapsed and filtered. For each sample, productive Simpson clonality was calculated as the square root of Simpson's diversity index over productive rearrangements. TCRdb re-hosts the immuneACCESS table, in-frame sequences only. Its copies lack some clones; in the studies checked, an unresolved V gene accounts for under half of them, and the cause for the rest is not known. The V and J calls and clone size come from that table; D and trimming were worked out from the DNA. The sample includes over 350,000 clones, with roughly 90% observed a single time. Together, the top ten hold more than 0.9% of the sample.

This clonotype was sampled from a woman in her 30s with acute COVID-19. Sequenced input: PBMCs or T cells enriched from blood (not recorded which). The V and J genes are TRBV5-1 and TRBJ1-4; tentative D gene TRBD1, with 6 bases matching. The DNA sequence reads TGCGCCAGCAGCCCAGGGACACTACCTGAAAAACTGTTTTTT. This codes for CASSPGTLPEKLFF.